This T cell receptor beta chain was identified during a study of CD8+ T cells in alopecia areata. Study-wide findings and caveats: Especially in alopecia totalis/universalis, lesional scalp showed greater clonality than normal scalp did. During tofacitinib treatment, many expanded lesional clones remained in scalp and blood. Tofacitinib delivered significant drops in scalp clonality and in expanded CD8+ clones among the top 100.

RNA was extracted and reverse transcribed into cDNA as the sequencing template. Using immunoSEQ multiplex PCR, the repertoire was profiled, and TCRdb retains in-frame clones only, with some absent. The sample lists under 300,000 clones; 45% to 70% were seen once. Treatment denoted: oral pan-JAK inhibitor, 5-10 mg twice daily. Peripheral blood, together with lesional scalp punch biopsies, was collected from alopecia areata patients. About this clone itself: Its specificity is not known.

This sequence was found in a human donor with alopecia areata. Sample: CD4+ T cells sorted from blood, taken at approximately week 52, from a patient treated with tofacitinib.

The CDR3 DNA reads as TGCAGCGTTGCTGGGGGGGTTTCGAACACCGGGGAGCTGTTTTTT. This gives the protein CSVAGGVSNTGELFF. The V gene is TRBV29-1, the J gene TRBJ2-2; 7 nucleotides line up with TRBD2. J gave up 0 bases and V 4 bases, and 5 bases lay outside the gene matches. The CDR3 covers 15 residues. CDR1 is SQVTM and CDR2 is ANQGSEA in the germline V gene.